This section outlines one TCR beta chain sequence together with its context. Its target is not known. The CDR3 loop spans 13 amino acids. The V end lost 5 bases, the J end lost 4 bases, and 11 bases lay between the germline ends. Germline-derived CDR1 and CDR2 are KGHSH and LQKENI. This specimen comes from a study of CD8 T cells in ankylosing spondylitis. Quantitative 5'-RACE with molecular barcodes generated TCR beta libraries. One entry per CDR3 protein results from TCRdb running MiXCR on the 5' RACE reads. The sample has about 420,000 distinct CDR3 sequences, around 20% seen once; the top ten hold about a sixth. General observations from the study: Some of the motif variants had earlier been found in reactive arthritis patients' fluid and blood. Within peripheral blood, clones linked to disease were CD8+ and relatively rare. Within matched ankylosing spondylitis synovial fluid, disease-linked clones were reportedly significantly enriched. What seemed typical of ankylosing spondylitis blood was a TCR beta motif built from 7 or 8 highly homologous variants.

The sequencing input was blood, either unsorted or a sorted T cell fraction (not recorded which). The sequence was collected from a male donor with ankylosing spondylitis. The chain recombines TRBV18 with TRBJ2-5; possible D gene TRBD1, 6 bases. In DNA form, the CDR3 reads TGTGCCAGCTCAGACTTGGGGGCAGAGACCCAGTACTTC. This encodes CASSDLGAETQYF.